The 11 T cell receptor beta chains given below trace back to one sample, sequenced in a study of T cell responses to AZD1222 COVID-19 vaccine. The assay was immunoSEQ multiplex PCR, and TCRdb's table has in-frame clones only and misses some. The table lists roughly 190,000 clones, approximately 90% of them singletons. This material consisted of peripheral blood, taken 28 days after the second dose of the MenACWY control vaccine. These receptor sequences come from an adult who received the MenACWY meningococcal vaccine as a control.

This clone has a single count. The chain links TRBV5-1 to TRBJ2-6, with TRBD1 as a possible D gene (6 bases). The CDR3 has 14 residues. Germline V gene sequence: CDR1 SGHRS, CDR2 YFSETQ. V shed 0 bases and J shed 8 bases, with 9 bases lying between them. DNA for the CDR3: TGCGCCAGCAGCTTGGAGCAGGGGACCAACGTCCTGACTTTC. Its translation is CASSLEQGTNVLTF.

The chain links TRBV30 to TRBJ1-1; D is unclear. The V end was cut by 5 bases, the J end by 4 bases, with 11 bases between. The CDR3 runs to 12 residues. Germline CDR1 GTSNPN, CDR2 SVGIG (reference sequence). The CDR3 region is CAWVGAGTEAFF. In DNA form, the CDR3 reads TGTGCCTGGGTGGGTGCGGGCACTGAAGCTTTCTTT. The full variable domain, its missing parts supplied by reference TRBV30 and TRBJ1-1, is SQTIHQWPATLVQPVGSPLSLECTVEGTSNPNLYWYRQAAGRGLQLLFYSVGIGQISSEVPQNLSASRPQDRQFILSSKKLLLSDSGFYLCAWVGAGTEAFFGQGTRLTVV.

CDR3 protein: CASASGTAYFDTEAFF. In nucleotides, the CDR3 is TGTGCTAGTGCCTCCGGGACGGCTTACTTCGACACTGAAGCTTTCTTT. J is TRBJ1-1 and V is TRBV12-5; possibly TRBD1 for D (5 bases). Trimming pared 7 bases from V and 3 bases from J, leaving 21 bases between. CDR3 length: 16 amino acids. In germline, CDR1 is LGHNT, CDR2 FRNRAP. The full variable domain, completed using reference TRBV12-5 and TRBJ1-1, is DARVTQTPRHKVTEMGQEVTMRCQPILGHNTVFWYRQTMMQGLELLAYFRNRAPLDDSGMPKDRFSAEMPDATLATLKIQPSEPRDSAVYFCASASGTAYFDTEAFFGQGTRLTVV.

CDR3 sequence (DNA): TGCGCCAGCAGCTTGGAGGCTAGCGGGAGCTCCTACAATGAGCAGTTCTTC. Translation: CASSLEASGSSYNEQFF. The V call is TRBV5-1, the J call TRBJ2-1; TRBD2 matches 10 bases. This CDR3 spans 17 amino acids. The V gene's germline CDR1 is SGHRS and CDR2 YFSETQ. The junction had 3 bases not matched to a gene; V was cut back by 0 bases and J by 0 bases.

The V call is TRBV7-8, the J call TRBJ2-7; tentatively, D is TRBD1 or TRBD2 (6 bases each). Germline CDR1 SGHVS, CDR2 FQNEAQ. The V end was cut by 1 base, the J end by 7 bases, with 17 bases between. There are 15 residues in the CDR3. The DNA of the CDR3 is TGTGCCAGCAGCTTAGATGGTCGGGGGCATAGAGAGCAGTACTTC. The encoded protein is CASSLDGRGHREQYF.

J is TRBJ1-1 and V is TRBV18, with D maybe TRBD1 (6 bases). Trimming left V 3 bases short and J 1 base short, with 12 bases between. The CDR3 is 15 residues long. Germline CDR1 and CDR2: KGHSH and LQKENI. The CDR3 DNA reads as TGTGCCAGCTCACCTCCGGGGACAACGAACACTGAAGCTTTCTTT. This codes for CASSPPGTTNTEAFF.

V is TRBV7-8 and J is TRBJ2-7; D gene uncertain. Trimming removed 0 bases at V and 0 bases at J, with 6 bases between. The CDR3 spans 14 residues. The V gene's germline CDR1 is SGHVS and CDR2 FQNEAQ. The CDR3 nucleotides read TGTGCCAGCAGCTTAGCGTCTAACTCCTACGAGCAGTACTTC. It codes for CASSLASNSYEQYF.

This chain uses TRBV5-1 with TRBJ1-2; no definite D call. Per germline, CDR1 SGHRS and CDR2 YFSETQ. Between the trimmed V and J ends, which lost 1 base and 6 bases, there was a span of 7 bases. This CDR3 spans 12 amino acids. The CDR3 loop reads CASSLRRDGYTF. The CDR3 bases are TGCGCCAGCAGCTTGCGCCGGGATGGCTACACCTTC. Drawing the rest from reference TRBV5-1 and TRBJ1-2, the complete variable domain is KAGVTQTPRYLIKTRGQQVTLSCSPISGHRSVSWYQQTPGQGLQFLFEYFSETQRNKGNFPGRFSGRQFSNSRSEMNVSTLELGDSALYLCASSLRRDGYTFGSGTRLTVV.

The chain uses TRBV12-3 or TRBV12-4 and TRBJ2-7; D is uncertain. V lost 8 bases and J 4 bases, leaving 12 bases between the germline ends. The CDR3 loop spans 12 amino acids. The CDR3 region has the DNA TGTGCCAGCGGGGTCGGCTGGTACGAGCAGTACTTC. Its translation is CASGVGWYEQYF.

In DNA, the CDR3 is TGCGCCAGCAGCGGACTGGGGTCAGGGGGCACTGAAGCTTTCTTT. Protein: CASSGLGSGGTEAFF. The J gene is TRBJ1-1, the V gene TRBV5-1, with 7 bases identical to TRBD1. The CDR3 contains 15 residues. The J segment lost 4 bases and the V segment lost 4 bases, leaving 10 bases of the junction unmatched. CDR1 SGHRS and CDR2 YFSETQ come from the germline V gene.

This clone was seen only a few times. V and J are TRBV4-1 and TRBJ2-5; a possible D gene is TRBD2 (6 bases). Germline loops: CDR1 MGHRA, CDR2 YSYEKL. V was clipped by 0 bases and J by 5 bases, with 10 bases between them. This CDR3 spans 14 amino acids. The CDR3 DNA is TGCGCCAGCAGCCAAGAACTAGCCGGGGAGACCCAGTACTTC. Translated: CASSQELAGETQYF.